The next 32 T cell receptor beta chains were all read from a single sample in a study of CD8 T cells in Susac syndrome. It was with random hexamers that about 0.45 to 1 ug RNA was reverse transcribed. Each CDR3 protein gets one entry after TCRdb re-called the immunoSEQ multiplex PCR reads with MiXCR. This table holds about 94,000 distinct CDR3 sequences, around 94% found once. The sample consisted of CD4+ T cells from PBMCs. The origin of the receptors is a human donor with Susac syndrome.

The table lists this clonotype with a few counts. V is TRBV7-9 and J is TRBJ1-1; TRBD1 aligns across 7 bases. The CDR3 is 14 amino acids. CDR1 is SEHNR, CDR2 FQNEAQ, per germline (reference sequence). V dropped 2 bases and J dropped 2; count of bases not matched to a gene: 2. The CDR3 loop is CASSLSGGNTEAFF. The CDR3 region has the DNA TGTGCCAGCAGCTTATCAGGGGGAAACACTGAAGCTTTCTTT. Filled out from reference TRBV7-9 and TRBJ1-1, the complete variable domain reads DTGVSQNPRHKITKRGQNVTFRCDPISEHNRLYWYRQTLGQGPEFLTYFQNEAQLEKSRLLSDRFSAERPKGSFSTLEIQRTEQGDSAMYLCASSLSGGNTEAFFGQGTRLTVV.

This sequence joins TRBV7-9 and TRBJ2-5, with D perhaps matching TRBD2 (6 bases). Germline CDR1 is SEHNR and CDR2 is FQNEAQ (reference sequence). Trimming cost V 5 bases and J 0 bases, with 19 bases left between them. CDR3 length: 17 residues. CDR3 in amino acids: CASSVLSGDAYQETQYF. CDR3 in DNA: TGTGCCAGCAGCGTCCTGTCGGGGGATGCGTACCAAGAGACCCAGTACTTC.

The chain is built from TRBV19 and TRBJ2-3; D ambiguous. The CDR3 length is 14 residues. V dropped 3 bases and J dropped 0 bases, with 7 bases sitting between them. Germline V gives CDR1 LNHDA, CDR2 SQIVND (reference sequence). CDR3 in amino acids: CASSIVPSTDTQYF. The CDR3 DNA reads TGTGCCAGTAGTATTGTCCCTAGCACAGATACGCAGTATTTT.

The V and J genes are TRBV6-5 and TRBJ2-7, with D perhaps TRBD2 (6 bases). Trimming took off 7 bases at V and 5 bases at J, with 18 bases between the two ends. CDR3 length equals 14 residues. Germline CDR1 reads MNHEY; CDR2 reads SVGAGI. The CDR3 is CASTEPPPGDEQYF. As DNA, the CDR3 is TGTGCCAGCACCGAACCCCCCCCGGGGGACGAGCAGTACTTC.

A note on this clonotype: An end of the junction does not agree with germline; a read error may underlie this. The chain is built from TRBV12-3 or TRBV12-4 and TRBJ1-4, with a weak D call TRBD1 (5 bases). The CDR3 spans 14 residues. The CDR3 bases are TGTGCCAGCAGTTTAGACAGGTCTAAAGAAAAACTGTTTTTT. It is translated as CASSLDRSKEKLFF.

This chain links TRBV14 with TRBJ2-7; D gene unclear. The ends were cut back, 0 bases at V and 3 bases at J, with 9 bases in the middle. CDR1 SGHDN and CDR2 FVKESK come from the germline V gene. The CDR3 sequence is 14 residues long. CDR3 sequence (DNA): TGTGCCAGCAGCCAAGATCGGCCAAGCTACGAGCAGTACTTC. Translation: CASSQDRPSYEQYF.

This chain joins TRBV10-3 and TRBJ2-7, with 11 bases matching TRBD1. Trimming at V came to 4 bases and at J to 5 bases, leaving 7 bases not matched to a gene. Germline V gene sequence: CDR1 ENHRY, CDR2 SYGVKD. The CDR3 covers 15 residues. This chain's CDR3 is CAISAKGQGDHEQYF. For the CDR3, the DNA is TGTGCCATCAGTGCCAAGGGACAGGGGGATCACGAGCAGTACTTC.

The rearrangement uses TRBV30 and TRBJ2-7, with 9 bases matching TRBD1. Germline V gene data show CDR1 as GTSNPN and CDR2 as SVGIG (reference sequence). Losses at the gene ends were 8 bases for V and 5 bases for J; bases not matched to a gene: 7. The CDR3 has 12 amino acids. The CDR3 DNA reads as TGTGCCCTTTCGGACAGGGGCCACGAGCAGTACTTC. Its protein product is CALSDRGHEQYF.

V is TRBV2 and J is TRBJ2-4, with 9 nucleotides matching TRBD1. Looked up from germline, CDR1 is SNHLY and CDR2 is FYNNEI. Losses at the gene ends were 5 bases for V and 6 bases for J; bases not matched to a gene: 11. The CDR3 is 16 residues long. The CDR3 nucleotides are TGTGCCAGCAGTCCTTCCGGGACAGGGATGGGAAACATTCAGTACTTC. It encodes CASSPSGTGMGNIQYF.

Concerning this clonotype: One end of the junction fails to match germline, which may point to a read error. The chain has TRBV7-7 and TRBJ2-5, with 7 nucleotides matching TRBD1. The CDR3 runs to 15 residues. Germline V gene lookup returns CDR1 SSHAT and CDR2 FNYEAQ (reference sequence). The CDR3 loop is CASSRQGGEGETQYF. The CDR3, as DNA: TGTGCTAGCAGCCGACAGGGTGGAGAAGGGGAGACCCAGTACTTC.

V and J are TRBV5-1 and TRBJ2-1; 11 nucleotides line up with TRBD2. The V segment lost 2 bases and the J segment 8 bases; nucleotides outside the gene matches: 6. The CDR3 spans 15 residues. Germline V lookup: CDR1 SGHRS, CDR2 YFSETQ. The CDR3 loop is CASSFSGGANDEQFF. In DNA form, the CDR3 reads TGCGCCAGCAGCTTTAGCGGGGGGGCCAACGATGAGCAGTTCTTC.

The chain combines TRBV5-1 with TRBJ1-2, with 9 nucleotides matching TRBD1. The CDR3 is 14 amino acids. The J segment lost 7 bases and the V segment lost 4 bases, leaving 8 bases of the junction unmatched. Germline V CDR1 and CDR2: SGHRS, YFSETQ. CDR3 amino acids: CASSLGQGLGGYTF. CDR3 sequence (DNA): TGCGCCAGCAGCCTGGGACAGGGCTTAGGTGGCTACACCTTC.

V usage is TRBV12-3 or TRBV12-4 and J usage is TRBJ2-7, with 7 bases identical to TRBD2. V shed 2 bases, J shed 1 base, and the junction held 11 bases outside the gene matches. This CDR3 spans 17 amino acids. CDR3 in DNA: TGTGCCAGCAGTTTAAGAAGGGAGGGCCCCCCTTCCTACGAGCAGTACTTC. Translating it yields CASSLRREGPPSYEQYF.

The rearrangement uses TRBV7-9 and TRBJ1-2; perhaps TRBD1 as D (6 bases). Trimming removed 5 bases at V and 7 bases at J, with 17 bases between. Germline CDR1 reads SEHNR; CDR2 reads FQNEAQ (reference sequence). This CDR3 spans 14 amino acids. The DNA of the CDR3 is TGTGCCAGCAGCCCTCAAGGGGGGGGCTCTGGCTACACCTTC. It yields the protein CASSPQGGGSGYTF.

The chain has TRBV10-3 and TRBJ1-3; TRBD1 matches 8 bases. With 8 bases clipped from V and 0 bases from J, the junction kept 6 bases outside the gene matches. The germline CDR1 and CDR2 sequences are ENHRY and SYGVKD. This CDR3 region has 15 residues. The CDR3, as DNA: TGTGCCATCGGGACAGGCTCGCCCTCTGGAAACACCATATATTTT. It yields the protein CAIGTGSPSGNTIYF.

The chain recombines TRBV12-5 with TRBJ2-1; D gene unclear. Germline CDR1 and CDR2: LGHNT and FRNRAP. The CDR3 sequence is 17 residues long. V lost 0 bases and J 0 bases, leaving 12 bases between the germline ends. The CDR3 sequence is CASGLVISRSSYNEQFF. The CDR3, as DNA: TGTGCTAGTGGTTTGGTAATCTCCAGGAGCTCCTACAATGAGCAGTTCTTC.

The chain links TRBV29-1 to TRBJ1-4; no clear D. The germline gives CDR1 SQVTM, CDR2 ANQGSEA. V was clipped by 7 bases and J by 4 bases, with 7 bases between them. The CDR3 runs 11 residues. This chain's CDR3 is CSGQDNEKLFF. CDR3 DNA: TGCAGCGGTCAGGATAATGAAAAACTGTTTTTT.

The CDR3, as DNA: TGTGCCAGCTCACCGCTGAGGGGGCACGAGCAGTACTTC. It is translated as CASSPLRGHEQYF. This chain connects TRBV18 to TRBJ2-7, with TRBD1 matching 7 bases. Per germline, CDR1 KGHSH and CDR2 LQKENI. This CDR3 has 13 residues. Trimming cost V 3 bases and J 5 bases; bases outside gene matches: 4.

The J gene is TRBJ2-5, the V gene TRBV20-1; D not resolved. The germline CDR1 and CDR2 sequences are DFQATT and SNEGSKA (reference sequence). The CDR3 totals 15 residues. V gave up 0 bases and J gave up 4 bases, with 15 bases separating them. Written as DNA, the CDR3 is TGCAGTGCTAGAGATGGCCAGACTGAGTTAGAGACCCAGTACTTC. Translating gives CSARDGQTELETQYF.

The chain couples TRBV28 to TRBJ1-2; no clear D gene. Per germline, CDR1 MDHEN and CDR2 SYDVKM. Trimming shortened V by 7 bases and J by 2 bases, and 14 bases separated the two germline ends. The CDR3 is 14 residues long. The CDR3: CASKPRTGNYGYTF. The CDR3 region has the DNA TGTGCCAGCAAACCTCGGACCGGGAACTATGGCTACACCTTC.

The rearrangement joins TRBV14 to TRBJ2-1; no clear D. The germline V and J ends were trimmed by 3 bases and 6 bases, with 12 bases remaining between them. The CDR3 spans 14 residues. CDR1 is SGHDN and CDR2 is FVKESK in the germline V gene. The CDR3 spells CASSHRQRINEQFF. The CDR3 DNA sequence: TGTGCCAGCAGCCATAGGCAGAGAATCAATGAGCAGTTCTTC. The full variable domain, its missing parts supplied by reference TRBV14 and TRBJ2-1, is EAGVTQFPSHSVIEKGQTVTLRCDPISGHDNLYWYRRVMGKEIKFLLHFVKESKQDESGMPNNRFLAERTGGTYSTLKVQPAELEDSGVYFCASSHRQRINEQFFGPGTRLTVL.

The chain joins TRBV15 to TRBJ1-6, with a tentative D call TRBD1 (5 bases). The CDR3 runs to 18 residues. Germline V gives CDR1 LNHNV, CDR2 YYDKDF (reference sequence). Trimming removed 2 bases at V and 5 bases at J, with 19 bases between. Here the CDR3 reads CATSRPSRGVKNNSPLHF. The CDR3 DNA reads as TGTGCCACCAGCAGACCTTCAAGAGGGGTCAAGAATAATTCACCCCTCCACTTT.

This clonotype has a single count. The chain uses TRBV5-1 and TRBJ2-3; a weak D match, TRBD2 (6 bases). Germline V gene lookup returns CDR1 SGHRS and CDR2 YFSETQ. This CDR3 spans 17 amino acids. The V gene lost 0 bases and the J gene lost 2 bases, with 16 bases spanning the gap. CDR3 in amino acids: CASSLVVSSAITDTQYF. Here the CDR3 DNA reads TGCGCCAGCAGCTTGGTAGTGTCTAGCGCGATCACAGATACGCAGTATTTT.

V is TRBV5-4 and J is TRBJ1-4, with 7 bases matching TRBD1. The CDR3 spans 14 residues. The ends lost 4 bases at V and 7 bases at J; junction bases unmatched: 7. In germline, CDR1 is SGHNT, CDR2 YYREEE (reference sequence). The CDR3 is CASSLGGIGEKLFF. DNA of the CDR3: TGTGCCAGCAGCCTAGGGGGCATTGGTGAAAAACTGTTTTTT.

This rearrangement joins TRBV14 to TRBJ2-2, with unresolved D. The CDR3 is 14 amino acids. Germline CDR1 reads SGHDN; CDR2 reads FVKESK. V dropped 1 base and J dropped 5 bases, with 8 bases sitting between them. The CDR3 loop is CASSQVYGTGELFF. The CDR3 nucleotides are TGTGCCAGCAGCCAAGTTTACGGGACCGGGGAGCTGTTTTTT.

The chain carries TRBV30 and TRBJ2-7; possible D gene TRBD1, 6 bases. Deletions cut 0 bases from V and 6 bases from J, with 18 bases between. The germline V gene has CDR1 GTSNPN and CDR2 SVGIG (reference sequence). CDR3 length equals 15 residues. The CDR3 protein is CAWSVLTGLGGEQYF. The CDR3 region has the DNA TGTGCCTGGAGTGTACTTACGGGGTTAGGGGGCGAGCAGTACTTC. Supplemented by reference TRBV30 and TRBJ2-7, the full variable domain reads SQTIHQWPATLVQPVGSPLSLECTVEGTSNPNLYWYRQAAGRGLQLLFYSVGIGQISSEVPQNLSASRPQDRQFILSSKKLLLSDSGFYLCAWSVLTGLGGEQYFGPGTRLTVT.

The genes are TRBV30 and TRBJ1-6; D remains ambiguous. CDR3 length: 13 residues. Trimming stripped 5 bases from V and 6 bases from J, with 11 bases between. Germline V gene lookup returns CDR1 GTSNPN and CDR2 SVGIG (reference sequence). The CDR3: CAWQETGNSPLHF. DNA for the CDR3: TGTGCCTGGCAAGAGACGGGTAATTCACCCCTCCACTTT. The variable domain in full, with the rest retrieved from reference TRBV30 and TRBJ1-6, is SQTIHQWPATLVQPVGSPLSLECTVEGTSNPNLYWYRQAAGRGLQLLFYSVGIGQISSEVPQNLSASRPQDRQFILSSKKLLLSDSGFYLCAWQETGNSPLHFGNGTRLTVT.

As DNA, the CDR3 is TGCAGTGCGCCCAGGGGGACTAGCGGGAGCACAGATACGCAGTATTTT. Translated: CSAPRGTSGSTDTQYF. This sequence joins TRBV20-1 and TRBJ2-3, with TRBD2 identical over 12 bases. The CDR3 totals 16 residues. V lost 6 bases, J lost 0 bases, and 7 bases stayed unmatched. Germline V gene sequence: CDR1 DFQATT, CDR2 SNEGSKA (reference sequence).

In its sample, this clonotype was seen once. V and J are TRBV9 and TRBJ2-3, with 13 bases lining up with TRBD2. Germline V gene data show CDR1 as SGDLS and CDR2 as YYNGEE. The length of the CDR3 is 18 residues. The J segment lost 2 bases and the V segment lost 0 bases, leaving 6 bases of the junction unmatched. The DNA for the CDR3 is TGTGCCAGCAGCGTAGGAACTAGCGGGGGGGCTTTCACAGATACGCAGTATTTT. It translates to CASSVGTSGGAFTDTQYF.

The chain is built from TRBV30 and TRBJ1-4, with 9 positions matching TRBD1. CDR3 length equals 13 residues. V dropped 7 bases and J dropped 7; count of bases not matched to a gene: 7. Germline V CDR1 and CDR2: GTSNPN, SVGIG (reference sequence). CDR3 in amino acids: CASNRGLGEKLFF. The CDR3 nucleotides are TGTGCCTCGAACAGGGGGCTCGGTGAAAAACTGTTTTTT. Combining the CDR3 with reference TRBV30 and TRBJ1-4 gives the whole variable domain SQTIHQWPATLVQPVGSPLSLECTVEGTSNPNLYWYRQAAGRGLQLLFYSVGIGQISSEVPQNLSASRPQDRQFILSSKKLLLSDSGFYLCASNRGLGEKLFFGSGTQLSVL.

The chain uses TRBV28 and TRBJ2-5, with TRBD2 matching over 9 bases. The germline CDR1 and CDR2 sequences are MDHEN and SYDVKM. CDR3 length: 14 residues. The ends lost 2 bases at V and 2 bases at J; junction bases unmatched: 0. CDR3 nucleotide sequence: TGTGCCAGCAGTTTAGCGGGGGGGCAAGAGACCCAGTACTTC. This sequence encodes CASSLAGGQETQYF.

The chain is built from TRBV30 and TRBJ2-2; tentative D call: TRBD1 (6 bases). CDR1 is GTSNPN, CDR2 SVGIG, per germline (reference sequence). This CDR3 region has 14 residues. The V end lost 8 bases, the J end lost 0 bases, and 13 bases lay between the germline ends. Here the CDR3 DNA reads TGTGCCAGCTCCGGGACAACGAACACCGGGGAGCTGTTTTTT. Translating it yields CASSGTTNTGELFF.